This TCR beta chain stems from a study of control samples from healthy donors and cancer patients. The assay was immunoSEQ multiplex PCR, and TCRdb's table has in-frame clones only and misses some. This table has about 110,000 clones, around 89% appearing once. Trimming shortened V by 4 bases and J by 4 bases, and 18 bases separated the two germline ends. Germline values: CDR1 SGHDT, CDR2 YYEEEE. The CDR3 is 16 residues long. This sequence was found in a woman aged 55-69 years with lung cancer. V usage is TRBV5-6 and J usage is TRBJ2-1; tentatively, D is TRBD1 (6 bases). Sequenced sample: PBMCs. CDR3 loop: CASSLTLAGVYNEQFF. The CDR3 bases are TGTGCCAGCAGCCTCACGCTCGCAGGGGTTTACAATGAGCAGTTCTTC.